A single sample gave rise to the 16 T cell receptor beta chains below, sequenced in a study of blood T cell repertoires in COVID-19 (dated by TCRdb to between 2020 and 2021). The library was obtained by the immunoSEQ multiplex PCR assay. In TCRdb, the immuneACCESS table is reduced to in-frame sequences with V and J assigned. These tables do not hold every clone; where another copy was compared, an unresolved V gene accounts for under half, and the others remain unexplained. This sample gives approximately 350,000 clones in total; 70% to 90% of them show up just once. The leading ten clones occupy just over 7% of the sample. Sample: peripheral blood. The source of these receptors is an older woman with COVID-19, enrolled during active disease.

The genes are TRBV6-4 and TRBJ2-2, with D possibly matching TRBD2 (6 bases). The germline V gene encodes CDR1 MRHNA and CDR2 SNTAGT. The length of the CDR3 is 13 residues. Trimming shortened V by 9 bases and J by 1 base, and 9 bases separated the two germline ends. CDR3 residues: CASGTLNTGELFF. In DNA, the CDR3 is TGTGCCAGTGGGACTTTGAACACCGGGGAGCTGTTTTTT.

CDR3 sequence reads: CASSQGWLLDYQETQYF. CDR3 nucleotide sequence: TGTGCCAGCAGCCAAGGTTGGTTACTGGACTACCAAGAGACCCAGTACTTC. The J gene is TRBJ2-5, the V gene TRBV14, with a tentative D call TRBD2 (5 bases). Germline assignment: CDR1 SGHDN and CDR2 FVKESK. Trimming removed 1 base from V and 0 bases from J, with 15 bases in between. CDR3 size: 17 residues. Drawing the rest from reference TRBV14 and TRBJ2-5, the complete variable domain is EAGVTQFPSHSVIEKGQTVTLRCDPISGHDNLYWYRRVMGKEIKFLLHFVKESKQDESGMPNNRFLAERTGGTYSTLKVQPAELEDSGVYFCASSQGWLLDYQETQYFGPGTRLLVL.

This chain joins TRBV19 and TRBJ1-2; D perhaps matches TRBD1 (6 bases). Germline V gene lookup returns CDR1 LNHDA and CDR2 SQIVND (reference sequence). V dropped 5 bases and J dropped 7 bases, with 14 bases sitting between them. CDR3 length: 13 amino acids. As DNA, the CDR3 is TGTGCCAGTAGTCCACAGGGTGAAAGTGGCTACACCTTC. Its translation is CASSPQGESGYTF.

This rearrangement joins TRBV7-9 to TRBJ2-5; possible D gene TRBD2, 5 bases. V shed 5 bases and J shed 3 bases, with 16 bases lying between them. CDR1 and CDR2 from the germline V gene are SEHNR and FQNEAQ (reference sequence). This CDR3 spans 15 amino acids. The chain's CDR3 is CASSRGLPGEETQYF. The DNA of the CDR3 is TGTGCCAGCAGCCGAGGGTTGCCAGGAGAAGAGACCCAGTACTTC.

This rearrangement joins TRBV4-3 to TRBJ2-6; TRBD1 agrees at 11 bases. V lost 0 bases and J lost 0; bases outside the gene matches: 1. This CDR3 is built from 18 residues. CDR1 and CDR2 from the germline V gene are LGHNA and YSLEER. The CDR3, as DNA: TGCGCCAGCAGCCAAGAAGGGACAGGGGGCTCTGGGGCCAACGTCCTGACTTTC. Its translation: CASSQEGTGGSGANVLTF.

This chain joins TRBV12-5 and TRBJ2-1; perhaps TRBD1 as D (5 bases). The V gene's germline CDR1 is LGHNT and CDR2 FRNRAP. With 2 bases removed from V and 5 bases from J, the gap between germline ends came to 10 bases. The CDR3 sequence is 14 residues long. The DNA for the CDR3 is TGTGCTAGTGGTTTGCTCGACAGCAACAATGAGCAGTTCTTC. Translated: CASGLLDSNNEQFF.

CDR3 protein: CASSTEPGLNSGNTIYF. The CDR3 DNA is TGTGCCAGCAGCACAGAGCCGGGACTGAACTCTGGAAACACCATATATTTT. This chain links TRBV5-5 with TRBJ1-3, with D maybe TRBD1 (5 bases). CDR1 is SGHKS and CDR2 is YYEKEE in the germline V gene (reference sequence). The CDR3 length is 17 residues. Trimming shortened V by 4 bases and J by 0 bases, and 17 bases separated the two germline ends. Full variable domain (missing parts from reference TRBV5-5 and TRBJ1-3): DAGVTQSPTHLIKTRGQQVTLRCSPISGHKSVSWYQQVLGQGPQFIFQYYEKEERGRGNFPDRFSARQFPNYSSELNVNALLLGDSALYLCASSTEPGLNSGNTIYFGEGSWLTVV.

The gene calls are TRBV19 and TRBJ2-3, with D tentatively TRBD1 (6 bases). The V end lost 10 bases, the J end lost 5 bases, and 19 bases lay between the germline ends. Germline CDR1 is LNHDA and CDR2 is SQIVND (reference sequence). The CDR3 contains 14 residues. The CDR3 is CATTTRGFGDTQYF. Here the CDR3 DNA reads TGTGCCACCACTACTAGGGGGTTCGGAGATACGCAGTATTTT.

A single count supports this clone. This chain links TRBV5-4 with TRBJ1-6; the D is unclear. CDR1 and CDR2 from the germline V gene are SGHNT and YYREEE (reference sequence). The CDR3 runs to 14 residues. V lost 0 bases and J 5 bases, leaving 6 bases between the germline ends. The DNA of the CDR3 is TGTGCCAGCAGCTTGGGAACGGATAATTCACCCCTCCACTTT. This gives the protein CASSLGTDNSPLHF.

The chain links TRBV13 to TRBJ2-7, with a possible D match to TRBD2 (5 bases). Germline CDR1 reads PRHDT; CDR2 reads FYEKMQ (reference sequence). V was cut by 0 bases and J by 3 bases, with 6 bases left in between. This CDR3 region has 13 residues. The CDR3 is CASSLGGDYEQYF. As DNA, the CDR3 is TGTGCCAGCAGCTTAGGCGGGGACTACGAGCAGTACTTC.

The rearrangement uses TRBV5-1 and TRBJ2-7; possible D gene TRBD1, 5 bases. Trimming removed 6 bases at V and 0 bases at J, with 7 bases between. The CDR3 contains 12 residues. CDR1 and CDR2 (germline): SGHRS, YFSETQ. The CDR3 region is CASKDTSYEQYF. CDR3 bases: TGCGCCAGCAAGGACACCTCCTACGAGCAGTACTTC.

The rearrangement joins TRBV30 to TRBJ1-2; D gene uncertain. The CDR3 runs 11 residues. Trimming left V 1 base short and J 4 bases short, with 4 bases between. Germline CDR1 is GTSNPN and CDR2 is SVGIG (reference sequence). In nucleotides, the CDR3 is TGTGCCTGGAGTGACGGCTATGGCTACACCTTC. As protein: CAWSDGYGYTF.

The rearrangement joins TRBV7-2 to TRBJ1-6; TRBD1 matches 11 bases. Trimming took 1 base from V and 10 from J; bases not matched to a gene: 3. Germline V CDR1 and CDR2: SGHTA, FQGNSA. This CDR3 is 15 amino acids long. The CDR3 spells CASSLVGQGESPLHF. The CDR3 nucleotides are TGTGCCAGCAGCTTAGTGGGACAGGGGGAATCACCCCTCCACTTT.

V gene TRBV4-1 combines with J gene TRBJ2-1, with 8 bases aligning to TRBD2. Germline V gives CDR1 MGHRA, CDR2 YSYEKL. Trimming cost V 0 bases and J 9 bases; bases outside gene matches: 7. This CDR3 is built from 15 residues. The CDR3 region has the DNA TGCGCCAGCAGCCAAGAATTGAGCGGGGGAAGTGAGCAGTTCTTC. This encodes CASSQELSGGSEQFF.

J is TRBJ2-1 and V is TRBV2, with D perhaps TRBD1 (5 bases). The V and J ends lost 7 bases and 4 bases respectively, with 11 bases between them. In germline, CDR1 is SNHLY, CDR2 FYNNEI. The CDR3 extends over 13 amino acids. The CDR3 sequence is CASTRDSYNEQFF. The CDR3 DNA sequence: TGTGCCAGCACCCGAGACAGTTACAATGAGCAGTTCTTC. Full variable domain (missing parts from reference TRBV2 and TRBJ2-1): EPEVTQTPSHQVTQMGQEVILRCVPISNHLYFYWYRQILGQKVEFLVSFYNNEISEKSEIFDDQFSVERPDGSNFTLKIRSTKLEDSAMYFCASTRDSYNEQFFGPGTRLTVL.

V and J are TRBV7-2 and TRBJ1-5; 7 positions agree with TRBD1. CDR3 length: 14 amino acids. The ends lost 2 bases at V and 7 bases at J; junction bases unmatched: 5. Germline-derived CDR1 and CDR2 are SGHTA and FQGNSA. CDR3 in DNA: TGTGCCAGCAGCTTAAGAGGGGGCGAGCAGCCCCAGCATTTT. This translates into CASSLRGGEQPQHF.